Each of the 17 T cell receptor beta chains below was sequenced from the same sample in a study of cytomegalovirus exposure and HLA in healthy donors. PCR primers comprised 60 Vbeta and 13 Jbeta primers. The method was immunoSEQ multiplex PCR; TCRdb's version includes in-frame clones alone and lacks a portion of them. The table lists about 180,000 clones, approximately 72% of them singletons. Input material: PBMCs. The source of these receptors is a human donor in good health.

The CDR3 nucleotides are TGTGCCAGCAGCCACGTCCAGGTAAATGAGCAGTTCTTC. Translating it yields CASSHVQVNEQFF. The V and J genes are TRBV5-6 and TRBJ2-1; no clear D. This CDR3 is 13 amino acids long. Deletions cut 4 bases from V and 7 bases from J, with 12 bases between. Germline CDR1 and CDR2: SGHDT and YYEEEE.

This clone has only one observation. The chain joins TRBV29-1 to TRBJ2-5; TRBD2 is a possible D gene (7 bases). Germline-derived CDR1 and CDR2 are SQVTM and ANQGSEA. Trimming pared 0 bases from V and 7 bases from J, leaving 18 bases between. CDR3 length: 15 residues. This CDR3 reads CSVEDAGEGLGTQYF. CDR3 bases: TGCAGCGTTGAAGACGCAGGGGAGGGGTTGGGGACCCAGTACTTC. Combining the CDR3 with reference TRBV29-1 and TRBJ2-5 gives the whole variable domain SAVISQKPSRDICQRGTSLTIQCQVDSQVTMMFWYRQQPGQSLTLIATANQGSEATYESGFVIDKFPISRPNLTFSTLTVSNMSPEDSSIYLCSVEDAGEGLGTQYFGPGTRLLVL.

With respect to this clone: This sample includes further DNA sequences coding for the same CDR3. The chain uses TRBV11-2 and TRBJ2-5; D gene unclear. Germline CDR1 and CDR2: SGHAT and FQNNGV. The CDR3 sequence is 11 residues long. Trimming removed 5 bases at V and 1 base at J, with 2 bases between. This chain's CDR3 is CASSLQETQYF. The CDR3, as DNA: TGTGCCAGCAGCCTCCAAGAGACCCAGTACTTC.

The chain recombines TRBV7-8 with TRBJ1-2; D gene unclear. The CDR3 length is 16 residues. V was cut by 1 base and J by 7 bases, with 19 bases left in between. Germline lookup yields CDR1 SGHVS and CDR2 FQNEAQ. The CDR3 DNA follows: TGTGCCAGCAGCTTAGAGACCTCCGGGATCCGTGGTGGCTACACCTTC. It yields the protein CASSLETSGIRGGYTF.

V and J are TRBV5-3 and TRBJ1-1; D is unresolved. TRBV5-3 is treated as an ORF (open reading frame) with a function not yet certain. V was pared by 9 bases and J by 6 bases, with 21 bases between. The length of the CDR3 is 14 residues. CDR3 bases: TGTGCCATCCCCCGGTCCCCCTCGGGTGCTGAAGCTTTCTTT. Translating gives CAIPRSPSGAEAFF.

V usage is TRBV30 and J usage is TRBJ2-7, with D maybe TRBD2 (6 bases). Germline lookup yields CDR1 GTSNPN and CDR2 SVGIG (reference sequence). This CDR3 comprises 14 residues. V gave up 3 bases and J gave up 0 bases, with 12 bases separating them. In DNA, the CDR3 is TGTGCCTGGAGCCGTGGGACTCCCTCCTACGAGCAGTACTTC. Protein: CAWSRGTPSYEQYF.

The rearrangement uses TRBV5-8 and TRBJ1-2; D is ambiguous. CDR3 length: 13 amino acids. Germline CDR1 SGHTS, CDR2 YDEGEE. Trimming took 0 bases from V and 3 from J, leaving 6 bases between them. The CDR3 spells CASSLGPDYGYTF. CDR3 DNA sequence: TGTGCCAGCAGCTTGGGCCCGGACTATGGCTACACCTTC.

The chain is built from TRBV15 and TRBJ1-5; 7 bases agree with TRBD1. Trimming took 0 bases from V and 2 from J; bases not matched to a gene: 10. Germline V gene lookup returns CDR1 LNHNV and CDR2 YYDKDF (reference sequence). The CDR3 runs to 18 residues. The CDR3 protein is CATSRDSNTGDGNQPQHF. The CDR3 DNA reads TGTGCCACCAGCAGAGATTCCAACACAGGGGATGGCAATCAGCCCCAGCATTTT.

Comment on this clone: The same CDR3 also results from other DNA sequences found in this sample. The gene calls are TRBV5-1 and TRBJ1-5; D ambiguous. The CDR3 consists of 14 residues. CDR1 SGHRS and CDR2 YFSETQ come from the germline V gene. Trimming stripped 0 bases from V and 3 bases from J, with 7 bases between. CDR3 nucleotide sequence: TGCGCCAGCAGCTTGGGCGGGGACAATCAGCCCCAGCATTTT. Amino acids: CASSLGGDNQPQHF.

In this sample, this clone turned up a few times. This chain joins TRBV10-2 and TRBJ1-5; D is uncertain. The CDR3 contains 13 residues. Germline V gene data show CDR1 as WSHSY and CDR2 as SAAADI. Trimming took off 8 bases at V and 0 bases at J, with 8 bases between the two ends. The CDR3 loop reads CASRLASNQPQHF. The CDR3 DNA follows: TGCGCCAGCCGACTGGCTAGCAATCAGCCCCAGCATTTT.

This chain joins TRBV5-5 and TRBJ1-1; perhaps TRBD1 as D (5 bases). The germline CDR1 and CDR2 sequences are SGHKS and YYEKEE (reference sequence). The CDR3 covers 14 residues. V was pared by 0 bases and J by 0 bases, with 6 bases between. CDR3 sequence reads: CASSLGQMNTEAFF. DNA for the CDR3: TGTGCCAGCAGCTTGGGACAGATGAACACTGAAGCTTTCTTT.

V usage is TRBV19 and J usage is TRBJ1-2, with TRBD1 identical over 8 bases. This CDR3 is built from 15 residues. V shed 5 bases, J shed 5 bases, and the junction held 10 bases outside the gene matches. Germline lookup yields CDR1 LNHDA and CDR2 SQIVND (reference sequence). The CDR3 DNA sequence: TGTGCCAGTAGTCCGGACAGGGTTCGGAGTTATGGCTACACCTTC. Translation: CASSPDRVRSYGYTF.

The CDR3 sequence is CASSRGGQPDTEAFF. The CDR3 coding sequence is TGTGCCAGTAGTAGAGGGGGACAGCCCGACACTGAAGCTTTCTTT. The chain is built from TRBV19 and TRBJ1-1; 7 bases are shared with TRBD1. Germline V CDR1 and CDR2: LNHDA, SQIVND (reference sequence). With V trimmed by 4 bases and J by 3 bases, 8 bases remained unmatched. The CDR3 is 15 amino acids.

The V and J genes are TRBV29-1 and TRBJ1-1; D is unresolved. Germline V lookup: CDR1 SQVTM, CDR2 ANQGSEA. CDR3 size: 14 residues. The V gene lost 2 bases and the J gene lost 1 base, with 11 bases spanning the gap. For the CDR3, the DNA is TGCAGCGTTGAAAATTTGGGAGGGAACACTGAAGCTTTCTTT. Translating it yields CSVENLGGNTEAFF.

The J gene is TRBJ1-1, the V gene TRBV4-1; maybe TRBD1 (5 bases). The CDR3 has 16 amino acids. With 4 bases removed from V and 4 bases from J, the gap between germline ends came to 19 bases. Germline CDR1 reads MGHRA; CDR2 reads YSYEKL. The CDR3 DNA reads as TGCGCCAGCAGCCGCCCGTGGGGGGGGGTTGTCACTGAAGCTTTCTTT. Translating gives CASSRPWGGVVTEAFF.

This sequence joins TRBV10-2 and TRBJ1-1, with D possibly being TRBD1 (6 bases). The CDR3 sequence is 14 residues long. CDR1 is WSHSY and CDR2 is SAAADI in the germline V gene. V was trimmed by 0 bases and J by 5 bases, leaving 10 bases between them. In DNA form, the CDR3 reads TGCGCCAGCAGTGAGTCTGGGGGCGGTACTGAAGCTTTCTTT. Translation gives CASSESGGGTEAFF.

CDR3 sequence: CASSPTGGSYEQYF. CDR3 DNA sequence: TGTGCCAGCAGTCCGACAGGGGGGAGTTACGAGCAGTACTTC. This chain connects TRBV9 to TRBJ2-7, with TRBD1 identical over 9 bases. The CDR3 is 14 amino acids. CDR1 and CDR2 (germline): SGDLS, YYNGEE. V dropped 5 bases and J dropped 4; count of bases not matched to a gene: 7.